Sequencing of this T cell receptor beta chain was carried out in a study of identical twins. TCRdb reanalysed the 5' RACE reads using MiXCR and keeps one entry per CDR3 protein. The sample includes 240,000 or so distinct CDR3 sequences, over 9.5% of them seen just once. This clonotype appeared many times. This CDR3 is 13 amino acids long. V shed 7 bases and J 0 bases; nucleotides not matched to a gene: 5. The germline V gene encodes CDR1 SQVTM and CDR2 ANQGSEA. The chain links TRBV29-1 to TRBJ1-1; 7 bases match TRBD1. Sequencing was carried out using memory T cells sorted from blood. The clonotype was recovered from a man aged 45-65 years in good health. CDR3 region: CSATGQMNTEAFF. The CDR3 region has the DNA TGCAGCGCTACGGGACAGATGAACACTGAAGCTTTCTTT.